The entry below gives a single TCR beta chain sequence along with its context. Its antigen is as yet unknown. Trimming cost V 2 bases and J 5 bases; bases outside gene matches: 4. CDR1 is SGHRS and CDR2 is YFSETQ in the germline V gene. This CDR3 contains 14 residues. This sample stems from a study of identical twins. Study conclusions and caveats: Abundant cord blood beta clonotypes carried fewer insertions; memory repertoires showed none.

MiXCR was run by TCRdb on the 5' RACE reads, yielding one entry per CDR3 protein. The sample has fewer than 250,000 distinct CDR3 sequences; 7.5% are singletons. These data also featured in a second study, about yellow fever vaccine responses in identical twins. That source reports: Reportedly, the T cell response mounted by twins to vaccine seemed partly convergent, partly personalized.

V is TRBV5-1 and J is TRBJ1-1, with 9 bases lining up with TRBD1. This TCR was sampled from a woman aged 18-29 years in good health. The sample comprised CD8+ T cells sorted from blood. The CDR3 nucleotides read TGCGCCAGCAGCTTAGTGGACAGGGGAACTGAAGCTTTCTTT. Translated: CASSLVDRGTEAFF.